This is a list of T cell receptor beta chains from one sample in a study of blood T cells in healthy people across ages. TCRdb re-derived calls from the 5' RACE reads in MiXCR, one entry per CDR3 protein. The data contain some 900,000 distinct CDR3 sequences, around 30% of them singletons. Sequencing input: blood. The origin of the receptors is a woman aged 80 or over in good health. The CDR3 runs from the conserved cysteine through the conserved F or W. Each record gives: V gene, D gene, CDR3 length, J gene, clone size, CDR3 DNA, CDR3 protein. D genes are given only for firm matches. Clone size is not always given. Where it is, it says once, few, many or a class for expanded clones.

TRBV3-1	TRBD1	15	TRBJ2-7	many	TGTGCCAGCAGCCGAACCGACAGGGGCACCTACGAGCAGTACTTC	CASSRTDRGTYEQYF
TRBV7-2	-	12	TRBJ1-2	many	TGTGCCAGCAGCTTACTCCTCTATGGCTACACCTTC	CASSLLLYGYTF
TRBV12-3/TRBV12-4	-	11	TRBJ2-3	-	TGTGCCAGCAGTTTGGCAGATGTGCAGTATTTT	CASSLADVQYF
TRBV7-2	-	14	TRBJ2-7	many	TGTGCGAACGCCCAGGGGGGGCGCGCTGACGAGCAGTACTTC	CANAQGGRADEQYF
TRBV15	TRBD1	16	TRBJ1-4	many	TGTGCCACCAGCAAAGTCCCGGGACAGAGTAATGAAAAACTGTTTTTT	CATSKVPGQSNEKLFF
TRBV20-1	TRBD1	16	TRBJ2-3	many	TGCAGTGCTAGAGAGCACGAGACAGGGCTCAGGAATACGCAGTATTTT	CSAREHETGLRNTQYF
TRBV12-3/TRBV12-4	-	17	TRBJ2-4	-	TGTGCCAGCAGTGAACCCGGGGGGCGAGAGGCCAAAAACATTCAGTACTTC	CASSEPGGREAKNIQYF
TRBV6-6	-	16	TRBJ1-1	-	TGTGCCAGCAGTCTAGGGGGAGGACACCTGAACACTGAAGCTTTCTTT	CASSLGGGHLNTEAFF
TRBV7-9	-	15	TRBJ1-1	once	TGTGCCAGCAGCTTGGGCAGCCTCATGAACACTGAAGCTTTCTTT	CASSLGSLMNTEAFF
TRBV6-2/TRBV6-3	-	14	TRBJ2-7	many	TGTGCCAGCAGTACCACGGGGAGGAAGGGCGAGCAGTACTTC	CASSTTGRKGEQYF
TRBV7-9	-	18	TRBJ2-5	many	TGTGCCAGCAGCTTAGTCCGTCCGTCCGAGACAGAAGGAGAGACCCAGTACTTC	CASSLVRPSETEGETQYF
TRBV20-1	TRBD1	15	TRBJ2-6	many	TGCAGTGCTACAGGGGGCGCGTCCGGGGCCAACGTCCTGACTTTC	CSATGGASGANVLTF
TRBV11-2	-	14	TRBJ2-1	many	TGTGCCAGCAGCTTAGCCCCGATGGGCTATGAGCAGTTCTTC	CASSLAPMGYEQFF
TRBV7-2	-	14	TRBJ2-1	many	TGTGCCAGCAGCTTAAAAACGTTATACAATGAGCAGTTCTTC	CASSLKTLYNEQFF
TRBV11-2	-	17	TRBJ2-7	-	TGTGCCAGCAGCCCAAGTTTACACAGGGATGGCATTTACGAGCAGTACTTC	CASSPSLHRDGIYEQYF
TRBV6-5	TRBD1	12	TRBJ1-2	many	TGTGCCAGCAGTCGACAGGGTTTGGGCTACACCTTC	CASSRQGLGYTF
TRBV7-2	-	16	TRBJ2-5	-	TGTGCCAGCAGCTTAGCGCAGGGGAGCGGGGACCCAGGGCAGTACTTC	CASSLAQGSGDPGQYF
TRBV9	TRBD1	16	TRBJ1-4	many	TGTGCCAGCAGCCCAGGGACAGTTGCAACTAATGAAAAACTGTTTTTT	CASSPGTVATNEKLFF
TRBV28	-	15	TRBJ1-4	-	TGTGCCAGCAGTTTTCCGGCAGCAACTAATGAAAAACTGTTTTTT	CASSFPAATNEKLFF
TRBV30	-	11	TRBJ1-2	few	TGTGCCTGGAGGTCAGGGAATGGCTACACCTTC	CAWRSGNGYTF
TRBV6-5	-	12	TRBJ1-2	many	TGTGCCAGTCGGACTCCCCGATATGGCTACACCTTC	CASRTPRYGYTF
TRBV20-1	TRBD2	13	TRBJ2-3	many	TGCAGTGCTGCGGGGGGGCCGACAGATACGCAGTATTTT	CSAAGGPTDTQYF
TRBV11-2	-	16	TRBJ2-2	few	TGTGCCAGCAGCTTAGAACGGGGATTAAACACCGGGGAGCTGTTTTTT	CASSLERGLNTGELFF
TRBV11-2	TRBD1	15	TRBJ1-4	-	TGTGCCAGCAGCCGATACAGGGGGCCTAATGAAAAACTGTTTTTT	CASSRYRGPNEKLFF
TRBV5-6	-	13	TRBJ1-2	-	TGTGCCAGCAGCTTGAAACAGAACTATGGCTACACCTTC	CASSLKQNYGYTF
TRBV7-2	TRBD1	17	TRBJ1-2	-	TGTGCCAGCAGCTCCCTCGCTCCGGGACAGGGGGGCTATGGCTACACCTTC	CASSSLAPGQGGYGYTF
TRBV12-3/TRBV12-4	TRBD1	16	TRBJ2-5	-	TGTGCCAGCAGTTTTGCCCGTACAGGGGTCGGGGAGACCCAGTACTTC	CASSFARTGVGETQYF
TRBV9	-	15	TRBJ1-5	-	TGTGCCAGCAGCGTAGCCGGGGATAGCAATCAGCCCCAGCATTTT	CASSVAGDSNQPQHF
TRBV7-2	TRBD2	15	TRBJ2-1	many	TGTGCCAGCAGCTTAGGGACTAGCGGGGGCCGGGAGCAGTTCTTC	CASSLGTSGGREQFF
TRBV7-2	TRBD2	14	TRBJ2-2	few	TGTGCCAGCAGCCGAGCGTCGGGGGGGGAGGAGCTGTTTTTT	CASSRASGGEELFF
TRBV27	TRBD1	17	TRBJ1-2	many	TGTGCCAGCAGTTTAAAGGGGACAGGGAGTAGTGGCTATGGCTACACCTTC	CASSLKGTGSSGYGYTF
TRBV29-1	TRBD1	13	TRBJ1-2	-	TGCAGCGTTGGACAGGGGATTAACTATGGCTACACCTTC	CSVGQGINYGYTF
TRBV20-1	-	16	TRBJ1-6	many	TGCAGTGCTAGAGTGGCAGTTGCAACCTATAATTCACCCCTCCACTTT	CSARVAVATYNSPLHF
TRBV12-3/TRBV12-4	TRBD2	15	TRBJ2-1	many	TGTGCCAGCAGTCGACTAGCGGGGGTTAGGTATGAGCAGTTCTTC	CASSRLAGVRYEQFF
TRBV20-1	TRBD2	15	TRBJ2-5	many	TGCAGTGCTGGAATAGCGGGGGGGTTCCAAGAGACCCAGTACTTC	CSAGIAGGFQETQYF
TRBV5-1	-	15	TRBJ1-1	few	TGCGCCAGCAGCTTGCGAGGGACTCTGTCCGGTGAAGCTTTCTTT	CASSLRGTLSGEAFF
TRBV7-3	TRBD2	20	TRBJ2-6	-	TGTGCCAGCAGCTTAACGCCGTGGCGGGGGAGGTACTCTGGGGCCAACGTCCTGACTTTC	CASSLTPWRGRYSGANVLTF